Sequencing of this TCR beta chain was carried out in a study of siplizumab effects on memory and regulatory T cells. Study-level findings and limits: Unstimulated subsets captured only a minor fraction of alloreactive clones. Most proliferating CD4+ or CD8+ clones, roughly 75-96%, had no naive or memory assignment.

Assays captured approximately 100,000 TCR templates per sample. Assay used: immunoSEQ multiplex PCR; TCRdb lists only in-frame clones, some missing. The sample holds under 100,000 clones, about 87% seen once. With respect to this clone: What it binds is not known.

The V end lost 4 bases, the J end lost 5 bases, and 2 bases lay between the germline ends. The length of the CDR3 is 10 residues. Per the germline V gene, CDR1 is SNHLY and CDR2 is FYNNEI. This sequence originates from a human donor in good health. This chain connects TRBV2 to TRBJ2-5, with unresolved D. Sample: Tregs sorted from blood. The CDR3 DNA reads TGTGCCAGCAGTGTCGAGACCCAGTACTTC. Encoded protein: CASSVETQYF.